This T cell receptor beta chain appears in the sequencing data of a study of blood T cells in healthy people across ages. Study background: With template switching, about one barcoded beta molecule was captured per two T cells.

CDR3 length: 15 amino acids. Germline loops: CDR1 ENHRY, CDR2 SYGVKD. V was pared by 5 bases and J by 5 bases, with 18 bases between. This clonotype was observed a handful of times. What it binds is unknown. Using a J-beta primer mix together with a sample-barcoded 5' primer, a second PCR was run for about 6 to 12 cycles. Per-sample output comprised a minimum of 2.5 million paired-end reads containing CDR3. A single record per CDR3 protein comes from TCRdb applying MiXCR to the 5' RACE reads. Here the sample spans 550,000 to 700,000 distinct CDR3 sequences, roughly a quarter being singletons. General study results and limits: Versus aged donors, long-lived donors had higher diversity and more naive CD4+ cells. The study regarded diversity estimates from one million T cells as underestimates.

Input material: blood. This sequence joins TRBV10-3 and TRBJ2-5, with D tentatively TRBD1 or TRBD2 (6 bases each). The TCR originated in a woman in her seventies in good health. Here the CDR3 reads CAISSGGGSPETQYF. The CDR3 nucleotides are TGTGCCATCAGTTCCGGGGGCGGAAGTCCGGAGACCCAGTACTTC.